Here is one T cell receptor beta chain with its context. The entry originates in a study of blood T cell repertoires in COVID-19. Generated by immunoSEQ multiplex PCR, the TCRdb table keeps only in-frame clones and is missing some. The sample has 150,000 to 200,000 clones, around three quarters seen once; the top ten hold 17%. The germline V gene encodes CDR1 SNHLY and CDR2 FYNNEI. The CDR3 has 18 residues. With V trimmed by 8 bases and J by 4 bases, 16 bases remained unmatched. The sequenced sample was PBMCs or T cells enriched from blood (not recorded which). This sequence was found in a woman aged 45-65 years with acute COVID-19. The chain couples TRBV2 to TRBJ2-6; TRBD1 agrees at 8 bases. The chain's CDR3 is CASPPNGQGAGGANVLTF. CDR3 DNA sequence: TGTGCCAGCCCCCCCAACGGGCAGGGGGCAGGAGGGGCCAACGTCCTGACTTTC.